The 3 T cell receptor beta chains below come from one sample, sequenced in a study of blood T cell repertoires in COVID-19. The assay was immunoSEQ multiplex PCR, and TCRdb's table has in-frame clones only and misses some. The data hold roughly 230,000 clones, with around 82% observed a single time. Sample: peripheral blood. Source of these receptors: a man between 45 and 60 years old with active or convalescent COVID-19.

V is TRBV25-1 and J is TRBJ2-3; TRBD2 aligns across 8 bases. Germline CDR1 MGHDK, CDR2 SYGVNS. J gave up 4 bases and V 6 bases, and 9 bases lay outside the gene matches. The CDR3 contains 15 residues. The CDR3 protein is CASSFYGGASDTQYF. Here the CDR3 DNA reads TGTGCCAGCAGCTTCTACGGGGGGGCCTCAGATACGCAGTATTTT.

The rearrangement uses TRBV4-3 and TRBJ1-1; D is uncertain. V lost 6 bases and J lost 11, with 22 bases in between. The CDR3 spans 14 residues. Germline V lookup: CDR1 LGHNA, CDR2 YSLEER. The CDR3 protein is CASSSTPSAGEAFF. The CDR3 bases are TGCGCCAGCAGTTCTACCCCCTCGGCGGGTGAGGCTTTCTTT.

This chain connects TRBV27 to TRBJ1-4; TRBD1 agrees at 8 bases. Trimming removed 7 bases from V and 7 bases from J; junction bases left unmatched: 8. Germline V gene lookup returns CDR1 MNHEY and CDR2 SMNVEV (reference sequence). The CDR3 is 14 residues long. The CDR3 sequence is CASTTGGLGEKLFF. Written as DNA, the CDR3 is TGTGCCAGCACCACAGGGGGGCTCGGTGAAAAACTGTTTTTT.